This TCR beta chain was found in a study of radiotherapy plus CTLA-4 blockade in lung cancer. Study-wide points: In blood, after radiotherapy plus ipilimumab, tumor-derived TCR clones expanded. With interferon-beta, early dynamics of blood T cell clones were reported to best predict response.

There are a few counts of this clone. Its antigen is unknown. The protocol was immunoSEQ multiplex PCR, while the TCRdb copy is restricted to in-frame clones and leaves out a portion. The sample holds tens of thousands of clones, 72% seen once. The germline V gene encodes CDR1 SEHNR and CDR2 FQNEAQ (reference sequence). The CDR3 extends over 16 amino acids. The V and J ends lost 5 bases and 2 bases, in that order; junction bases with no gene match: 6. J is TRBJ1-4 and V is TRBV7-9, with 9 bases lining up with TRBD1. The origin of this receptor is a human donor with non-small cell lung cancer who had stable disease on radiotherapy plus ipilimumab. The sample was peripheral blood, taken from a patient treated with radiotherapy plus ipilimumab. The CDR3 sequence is CASSRRTGETNEKLFF. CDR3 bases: TGTGCCAGCAGCCGCCGGACAGGGGAGACTAATGAAAAACTGTTTTTT.